One T cell receptor beta chain is described in this entry. The target of this receptor is not known. Per-nucleotide qualities are absent, and no much larger clonotype sits a single base away. V lost 7 bases and J lost 3 bases; the stretch between them is 15 bases long. The cysteine opens and the phenylalanine closes a CDR3 of 13 amino acids. Solely the CDR3 DNA is kept, with 39 bases framed from the first base. CDR1 and CDR2 were assigned from the germline V gene as SQVTM and ANQGSEA. Samples from volunteer blood donors who had recovered from COVID-19 were contributed by a second Seattle source. Whole blood was collected in K2EDTA tubes by collaborating institutions according to the institutions' own protocols. For TCRbeta analysis, collaborators shipped samples in one of three forms: frozen whole blood, isolated PBMCs, or DNA extracted from either of those sample types. This sample is part of a study of blood T cell repertoires in COVID-19 (TCRdb year 2020). As for the study more broadly: Samples covering the acute and convalescent phases of COVID-19 were provided by collaborators in the United States, Italy and Spain. The material from the prospective study consisted of cDNA or gDNA derived from T cells, B-cell-depleted T cells, or PBMCs. Subjects who had been exposed to COVID-19, were actively infected with it, or had recovered from it provided the deeply sampled blood TCRbeta repertoires that made up the dataset. A freely available public database, intended as a resource for researchers studying the immune response to SARS-CoV-2, is where the repertoires were released. The samples were drawn from the first 160 participants of the ongoing ImmuneRACE study and from about 1,200 subjects provided by 6 global collaborators. Nearly every sample came with metadata listing a de-identified subject ID, COVID-19 status, age in years and sex. Where available, HLA class I and class II types were taken from metadata supplied by the sample provider and were not determined by assay-based typing.

What the study reported, not specific to this receptor: How much clinical and demographic metadata was included differed by source and by participant, and the metadata was provided uncurated.

TCRbeta CDR3 regions were amplified from genomic DNA using the immunoSEQ Assay, a bias-controlled multiplex PCR. The paper's data handling went like this. The number of nucleated cells in each sample was estimated from the amplification of reference gene primers within the assay. Sequence reads were collapsed and filtered to measure the absolute abundance of every unique TCRbeta CDR3 rearrangement. For each sample, productive Simpson clonality was calculated as the square root of Simpson's diversity index over productive rearrangements. Drawn from immuneACCESS, this table holds only the in-frame rearrangements with V and J called that TCRdb kept. Clones are partly lost; checked studies trace under half to an unresolved V gene and leave the rest unexplained. D and trimming come from the DNA, and the V and J calls and clone size come from that table. Counted in this sample were 250,000 to 300,000 clones; about nine tenths of them appeared once. Roughly 2% of the sample lies in the top ten.

The sequence derives from a woman in her 50s who had recovered from COVID-19. Sequencing was performed on peripheral blood. The chain is made from TRBV29-1 and TRBJ1-1; matching of 5 bases hints at TRBD1 as the D gene. The DNA sequence follows: TGCAGCGCGGGGGAGGGAAGCGACACTGAAGCTTTCTTT. It translates as CSAGEGSDTEAFF.